This T cell receptor beta chain was observed in a study of tumor and adjacent non-tumor tissue in lung cancer. Points on this clonotype: Antigen: not known. The conserved closing phenylalanine or tryptophan is absent in this CDR3, likely reflecting a read error.

Three rounds of nested PCR, following a modified ARM-PCR protocol, produced the TCRbeta library. MiXCR, run by TCRdb on the multiplex PCR reads, gives a single entry per CDR3 protein. Found here are about 120,000 distinct CDR3 sequences, approximately 71% of them singletons; the top ten hold roughly 13%. Broader study findings: Normal lung showed higher cumulative top 100 clone frequency than tumor.

The template was RNA from unsorted bulk tissue. The CDR3 totals 15 residues. Per germline, CDR1 SGHAT and CDR2 FQDESV (reference sequence). The sample was lung tumor tissue. The receptor's source is a man in his thirties or forties with non-small cell lung cancer. The chain couples TRBV11-1 to TRBJ2-7; D remains ambiguous. CDR3 nucleotides: TGTGCCAGCAACTTAGTGGCCGAGGCTTCCTACGAGCAGTACCTC. Translated: CASNLVAEASYEQYL.